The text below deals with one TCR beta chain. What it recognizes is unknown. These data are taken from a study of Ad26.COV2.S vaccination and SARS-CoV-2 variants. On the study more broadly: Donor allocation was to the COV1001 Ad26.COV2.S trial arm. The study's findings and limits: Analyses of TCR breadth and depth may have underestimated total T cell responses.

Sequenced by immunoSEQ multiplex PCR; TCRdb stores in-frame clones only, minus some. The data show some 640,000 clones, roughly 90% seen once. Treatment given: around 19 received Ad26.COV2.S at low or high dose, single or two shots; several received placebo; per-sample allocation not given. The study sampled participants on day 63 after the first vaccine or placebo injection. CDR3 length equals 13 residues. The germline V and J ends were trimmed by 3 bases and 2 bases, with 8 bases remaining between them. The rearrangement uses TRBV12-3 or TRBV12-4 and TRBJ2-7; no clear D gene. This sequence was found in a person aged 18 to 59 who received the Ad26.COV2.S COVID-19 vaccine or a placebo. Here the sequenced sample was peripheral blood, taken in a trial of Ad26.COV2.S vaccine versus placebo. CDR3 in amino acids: CASSFGAPYEQYF. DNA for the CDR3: TGTGCCAGCAGTTTCGGAGCCCCCTACGAGCAGTACTTC.